One T cell receptor beta chain is described in this entry. The data originate from a study of blood T cell repertoires in COVID-19. Study overall: Acute and convalescent COVID-19 samples came from the United States, Italy and Spain. PBMCs, B-cell-depleted T cells, or T cells provided the cDNA or gDNA that made up the material.

The CDR3 is made up of 15 amino acids. Trimming took 1 base from V and 1 from J, leaving 10 bases between them. Germline V lookup: CDR1 MNHNS, CDR2 SASEGT. Source study methods: Amplified reference gene primers provided the basis for estimating nucleated cell counts. Sequencing used immunoSEQ multiplex PCR; TCRdb keeps in-frame clones, though not all of them. V and J calls plus clone size are reproduced from that table; the DNA served to infer D and trimming. The table has 200,000 to 250,000 clones, 85% seen once. The sequencing sample was made of peripheral blood. The chain uses TRBV6-1 and TRBJ1-1, with D uncertain. The receptor comes from a woman in her sixties or seventies with COVID-19, enrolled during active disease. The CDR3 spells CASSEEAPRNTEAFF. CDR3 sequence (DNA): TGTGCCAGCAGTGAAGAAGCCCCGAGGAACACTGAAGCTTTCTTT.